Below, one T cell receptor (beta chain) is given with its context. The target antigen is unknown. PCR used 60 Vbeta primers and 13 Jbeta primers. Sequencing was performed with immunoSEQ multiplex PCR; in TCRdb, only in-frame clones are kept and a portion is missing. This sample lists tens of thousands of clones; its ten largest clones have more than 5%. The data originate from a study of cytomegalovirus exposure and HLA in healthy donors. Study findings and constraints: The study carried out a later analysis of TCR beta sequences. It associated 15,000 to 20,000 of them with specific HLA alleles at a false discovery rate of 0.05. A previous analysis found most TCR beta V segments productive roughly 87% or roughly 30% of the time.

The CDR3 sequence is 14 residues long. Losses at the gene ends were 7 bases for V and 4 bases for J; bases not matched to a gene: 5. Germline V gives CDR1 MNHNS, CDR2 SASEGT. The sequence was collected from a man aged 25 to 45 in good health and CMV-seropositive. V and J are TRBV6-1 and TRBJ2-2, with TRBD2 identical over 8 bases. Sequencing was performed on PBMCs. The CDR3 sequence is CASTRLARTGELFF. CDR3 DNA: TGTGCCAGCACCAGACTAGCGCGCACCGGGGAGCTGTTTTTT.